This T cell receptor beta chain was documented in a study of cytomegalovirus exposure and HLA in healthy donors. Whole-study findings and limits: Cytomegalovirus status was reportedly diagnosed by the classifier with high sensitivity and specificity. In the 120 or so validation repertoires, 94% of cluster scores exceeded 0, per a later analysis. Cytomegalovirus association was assigned to more than 150 TCR beta chains.

Here immunoSEQ multiplex PCR was the method, and the copy in TCRdb shows in-frame clones only, minus some. This sample yields under 75,000 clones, of which around 97% are seen a single time; 1.5% to 2% belongs to the top ten. On this clone itself: Antigen: not known.

Germline values: CDR1 MDHEN, CDR2 SYDVKM. The CDR3 covers 15 residues. V lost 3 bases and J 0 bases, leaving 9 bases between the germline ends. The receptor was isolated from a woman under 30 in good health and CMV-seropositive. V and J are TRBV28 and TRBJ1-5, with D perhaps matching TRBD1 (5 bases). Material for sequencing was PBMCs. Written as DNA, the CDR3 is TGTGCCAGCAGTTTGCCCAGGGCTAGCAATCAGCCCCAGCATTTT. The encoded protein is CASSLPRASNQPQHF.